These 10 T cell receptor beta chains originate from one sample sequenced in a study of radiation and T cells in renal cell carcinoma. The time point denotes: blood 4 weeks post-SBRT, at nephrectomy. Treatment of the sample: 15 Gy SBRT to primary tumor, nephrectomy 4 weeks later. This table comes from immunoSEQ multiplex PCR, and its TCRdb copy is limited to in-frame clones, with some not included. The table has 40,000 to 50,000 clones, 80% to 85% seen once. Sample: blood, taken from a patient whose treatment included radiotherapy and nephrectomy. These receptor sequences come from a woman in her sixties or seventies with renal cell carcinoma.

This clone was recorded once. J is TRBJ2-1 and V is TRBV5-1, with 11 bases matching TRBD2. CDR1 and CDR2 (germline): SGHRS, YFSETQ. After removal of 4 bases from V and 2 bases from J, the junction contained 2 bases not matched to a gene. The CDR3 runs to 15 residues. CDR3 amino acids: CASSLAGGTYNEQFF. As DNA, the CDR3 is TGCGCCAGCAGCCTAGCGGGGGGTACCTACAATGAGCAGTTCTTC.

The rearrangement uses TRBV7-8 and TRBJ2-7; TRBD1 matches 7 bases. V lost 3 bases, J lost 5 bases, and 7 bases stayed unmatched. Germline CDR1 SGHVS, CDR2 FQNEAQ. The CDR3 covers 14 residues. The CDR3 spells CASSFRDSGDEQYF. As DNA, the CDR3 is TGTGCCAGCAGCTTCAGGGACAGTGGAGACGAGCAGTACTTC.

The genes are TRBV19 and TRBJ2-2; D is perhaps TRBD1 (6 bases). The CDR3 sequence is 17 residues long. Germline V CDR1 and CDR2: LNHDA, SQIVND (reference sequence). V lost 5 bases and J 1 base, leaving 17 bases between the germline ends. CDR3 residues: CASSRRLQGMNTGELFF. The CDR3 DNA reads TGTGCCAGTAGTCGCCGGTTACAGGGTATGAACACCGGGGAGCTGTTTTTT.

The chain is built from TRBV18 and TRBJ2-3; the match to TRBD2 covers 8 bases. The germline gives CDR1 KGHSH, CDR2 LQKENI. The CDR3 spans 15 residues. With 0 bases clipped from V and 2 bases from J, the junction kept 1 base outside the gene matches. CDR3 DNA: TGTGCCAGCTCACCACCGGGACTAGTCACAGATACGCAGTATTTT. Translated, it gives CASSPPGLVTDTQYF.

The chain joins TRBV5-1 to TRBJ2-1, with unresolved D. Trimming took off 4 bases at V and 3 bases at J, with 8 bases between the two ends. The CDR3 is made up of 13 amino acids. Germline V gene lookup returns CDR1 SGHRS and CDR2 YFSETQ. CDR3 protein: CASSPMLYNEQFF. The CDR3 bases are TGCGCCAGCAGCCCCATGCTCTACAATGAGCAGTTCTTC.

This clone came up a few times. The chain couples TRBV27 to TRBJ2-7; the match to TRBD2 covers 8 bases. Per the germline V gene, CDR1 is MNHEY and CDR2 is SMNVEV (reference sequence). The CDR3 sequence is 15 residues long. V lost 6 bases, J lost 2 bases, and 9 bases stayed unmatched. Written as DNA, the CDR3 is TGTGCCAGCAGCCCTCGCGGGGGGCAGACCTACGAGCAGTACTTC. Amino acid sequence: CASSPRGGQTYEQYF.

The V call is TRBV7-3, the J call TRBJ2-5; 11 positions match TRBD2. The CDR3 extends over 15 amino acids. Germline V lookup: CDR1 SGHTA, CDR2 FQGTGA. After removal of 5 bases from V and 5 bases from J, the junction contained 7 bases not matched to a gene. CDR3 region: CASSLGTSGGETQYF. CDR3 in DNA: TGTGCCAGCAGCCTGGGGACTAGCGGTGGGGAGACCCAGTACTTC.

The chain combines TRBV5-4 with TRBJ2-1; D not certain. Trimming left V 2 bases short and J 1 base short, with 10 bases between. Germline CDR1 and CDR2: SGHNT and YYREEE (reference sequence). The CDR3 length is 15 residues. The CDR3 DNA follows: TGTGCCAGCAGCTTTGGGCAGGAATCCTACAATGAGCAGTTCTTC. Translation: CASSFGQESYNEQFF. Full variable domain (outside the CDR3, taken from reference TRBV5-4 and TRBJ2-1): ETGVTQSPTHLIKTRGQQVTLRCSSQSGHNTVSWYQQALGQGPQFIFQYYREEENGRGNFPPRFSGLQFPNYSSELNVNALELDDSALYLCASSFGQESYNEQFFGPGTRLTVL.

The chain employs TRBV4-3 and TRBJ1-2; D is perhaps TRBD1 (5 bases). V was cut by 4 bases and J by 0 bases, with 15 bases left in between. The CDR3 length is 16 residues. Looked up from germline, CDR1 is LGHNA and CDR2 is YSLEER. The CDR3 loop reads CASSPSPGPANYGYTF. CDR3 DNA: TGCGCCAGCAGCCCTAGCCCAGGGCCAGCTAACTATGGCTACACCTTC.

The rearrangement joins TRBV18 to TRBJ1-3, with 9 nucleotides matching TRBD1. This CDR3 comprises 16 residues. V was clipped by 3 bases and J by 5 bases; unmatched bases: 8. Germline loops: CDR1 KGHSH, CDR2 LQKENI. The CDR3 coding sequence is TGTGCCAGCTCACCGGGAACAGGGGGCGAGAGAAACACCATATATTTT. The encoded protein is CASSPGTGGERNTIYF.